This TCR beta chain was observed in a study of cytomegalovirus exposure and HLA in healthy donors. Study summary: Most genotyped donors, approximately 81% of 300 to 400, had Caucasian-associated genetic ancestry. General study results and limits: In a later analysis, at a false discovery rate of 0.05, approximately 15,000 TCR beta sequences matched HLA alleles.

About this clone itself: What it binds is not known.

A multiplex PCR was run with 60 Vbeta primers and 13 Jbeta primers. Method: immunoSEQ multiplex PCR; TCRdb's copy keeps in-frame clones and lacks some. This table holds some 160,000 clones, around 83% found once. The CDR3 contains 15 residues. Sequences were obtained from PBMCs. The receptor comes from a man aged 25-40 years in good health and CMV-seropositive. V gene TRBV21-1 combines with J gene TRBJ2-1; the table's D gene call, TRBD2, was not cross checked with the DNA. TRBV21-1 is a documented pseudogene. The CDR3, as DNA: TGTGCCAGCAGCCCGCGGACTAGCGGAAACAATGAGCAGTTCTTC. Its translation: CASSPRTSGNNEQFF.